This entry is about one T cell receptor (beta chain). The antigen it binds to is not known. Qualities for individual bases were not recorded, and no much larger clone is one base off. Unmatched junction bases come to 10, with V trimmed by 5 bases and J by 5 bases. Taken from cysteine to phenylalanine, the CDR3 has 16 residues. Of all the DNA, just the CDR3 is kept, 48 bases in frame from base 1. The germline V gene encodes CDR1 SGHRS and CDR2 YFSETQ. The sample is drawn from a study of spatial heterogeneity in lung cancer (dated by TCRdb to between 2019 and 2020). For context, the study as a whole: More beta-chain than alpha-chain transcripts were consistently detected, likely reflecting higher beta-chain transcript abundance. In the raw uncorrected reads, each unique combination of TCR and UMI appeared more than ten times on average. TCR alpha and beta repertoires were quantitatively compared across multiple tumor regions, matched nontumor lung and blood in non-small cell lung cancer. Nonsynonymous mutation counts, determined by whole-exome sequencing of tumor tissue, were related to TCR repertoire features. At surgery, both alpha and beta chains were TCR-sequenced in fewer than 250 tumor regions, 63 to 80 matched nontumor lung samples and some 58 PBMC samples. General study outcomes and caveats: Ubiquitous expanded tumor TCRs were found in blood more often at tumor resection than at routine follow-up. Confirming at a functional level the hypothesis that regional TCRs recognize regional mutations was considered to require additional single-cell paired TCR alpha and beta sequencing.

Receptor libraries were prepared by 5' RACE. For sequencing, a NextSeq 500 was employed. The TCR library protocol attached a unique molecular identifier to each TCR cDNA molecule to allow correction of PCR and sequencing errors. The authors' pipeline ran thus. Decombinator tools were used for TCR identification, UMI-based error correction and CDR3 extraction. Expanded TCRs were defined as those above a frequency of 2 per 1,000, corresponding to the top 1% of the tumor frequency distribution. Rényi diversity was computed with the R vegan package after subsampling each repertoire 100 times to 5,000 TCRs. CDR3 similarity networks were built from amino acid triplet string-kernel similarity, connecting CDR3s with pairwise similarity above 0.82. Through fastp at Q25 and MiXCR, TCRdb rebuilt clones from the public reads, retaining in-frame beta chains. Every entry covers one CDR3 protein and lists the most common genes and DNA from its rows. The V and J calls and clone size are TCRdb's, not the authors'. The sample table lists about 95,000 distinct CDR3 sequences, roughly 10% of them with a count of one. The ten largest clonotypes hold 6.9% of the sample.

The meaning of the sample's time point label: sample taken at primary tumor resection. For TCR sequencing, whole RNA was extracted from tumor and nontumor lung tissue, or from cryopreserved PBMC samples, and no cell sorting was done. Donors were under 95 patients with early-stage, untreated non-small cell lung cancer from the lung TRACERx cohort. A patient was chosen for TCR sequencing only when enough RNA was available from at least two tumor regions. The chain employs TRBV5-1 and TRBJ1-5; a stretch of 10 junction bases matches TRBD1. This receptor was obtained from a male donor with early-stage non-small cell lung cancer. The source was PBMCs, collected at surgery. Here the CDR3 is given as CASSPAPGTGDQPQHF. In nucleotide form, the sequence is TGCGCCAGCAGTCCCGCCCCCGGGACAGGGGATCAGCCCCAGCATTTT. Reference TRBV5-1 and TRBJ1-5 genes cover what lies past the CDR3, so the full variable domain is KAGVTQTPRYLIKTRGQQVTLSCSPISGHRSVSWYQQTPGQGLQFLFEYFSETQRNKGNFPGRFSGRQFSNSRSEMNVSTLELGDSALYLCASSPAPGTGDQPQHFGDGTRLSIL.